What follows are 25 T cell receptor beta chains derived from one specimen sequenced in a study of blood T cells in healthy people across ages. A second PCR, run for about 7 to 11 cycles, used a sample-barcoded 5' primer plus a J-beta primer mix. One entry per CDR3 protein, called by TCRdb with MiXCR from the 5' RACE reads. The sample shows about 970,000 distinct CDR3 sequences, about 53% of them seen only once. Sequenced input: blood. The receptors stem from a woman aged 55-70 years in good health.

This clonotype has more than one count but fewer than ten. The chain employs TRBV7-2 and TRBJ2-4; 8 nucleotides align to TRBD1. J lost 5 bases, V lost 5 bases, and 5 bases had no gene match. CDR1 SGHTA and CDR2 FQGNSA come from the germline V gene. The CDR3 covers 14 residues. The CDR3 region has the DNA TGTGCCAGCAGCCGGGACAGGAGCGAAAACATTCAGTACTTC. Its translation: CASSRDRSENIQYF.

This clonotype appeared a few times. The genes are TRBV6-6 and TRBJ2-3; D gene ambiguous. The germline V gene has CDR1 MNHNY and CDR2 SVGAGI (reference sequence). CDR3 length equals 17 residues. V lost 0 bases, J lost 0 bases, and 13 bases lay in between. The CDR3 nucleotides read TGTGCCAGCAGTTACTCGTTCCAGCCCACTAGCACAGATACGCAGTATTTT. The encoded protein is CASSYSFQPTSTDTQYF.

This chain joins TRBV6-1 and TRBJ2-7, with unresolved D. The closer fit of TRBJ2-4 to the DNA end suggests the J call may be wrong. The CDR3 is 14 residues long. From germline, CDR1 is MNHNS and CDR2 SASEGT. The CDR3 DNA sequence: TGTGCCAGCAGTGTAAATGGCCCTTTGAACATTCAGTACTTC. Its protein product is CASSVNGPLNIQYF.

The chain couples TRBV3-1 to TRBJ2-3; 10 positions agree with TRBD2. The junction had 7 bases not matched to a gene; V was cut back by 4 bases and J by 3 bases. The CDR3 length is 16 residues. The germline gives CDR1 LGHDT, CDR2 YNNKEL (reference sequence). The CDR3 nucleotides are TGTGCCAGCAGCCCAGATAGCGGGAGGACTACAGATACGCAGTATTTT. It specifies CASSPDSGRTTDTQYF.

The table lists this clonotype with many counts. The chain uses TRBV29-1 and TRBJ2-7, with D perhaps given as TRBD1 or TRBD2 (5 bases each). V was pared by 4 bases and J by 6 bases, with 16 bases between. The CDR3 totals 13 residues. The germline V gene encodes CDR1 SQVTM and CDR2 ANQGSEA. The CDR3 region is CSVGWGLVPEQYF. The CDR3 DNA is TGCAGCGTTGGATGGGGGTTAGTCCCCGAGCAGTACTTC.

The CDR3 DNA reads TGCGCCAGCAGCCATTTGACGGGACAGCAAAATTCACCCCTCCACTTT. Protein: CASSHLTGQQNSPLHF. The rearrangement joins TRBV5-1 to TRBJ1-6; 7 bases are a match to TRBD1. CDR3 length: 16 amino acids. With V trimmed by 4 bases and J by 7 bases, 11 bases remained unmatched. Germline-derived CDR1 and CDR2 are SGHRS and YFSETQ.

The gene calls are TRBV3-1 and TRBJ2-1; no firm D call. This CDR3 contains 15 residues. The germline V gene has CDR1 LGHDT and CDR2 YNNKEL (reference sequence). V shed 1 base and J shed 0 bases, with 7 bases lying between them. CDR3 loop: CASSQAKRSYNEQFF. CDR3 nucleotide sequence: TGTGCCAGCAGCCAAGCTAAGCGCTCCTACAATGAGCAGTTCTTC.

The rearrangement joins TRBV21-1 to TRBJ2-7. TRBV21-1 corresponds to a pseudogene. This CDR3 spans 15 amino acids. CDR3 sequence: CASSIRSPNHYEQYF. CDR3 nucleotides: TGTGCCAGCAGCATTCGGTCACCAAACCACTACGAGCAGTACTTC.

Ten or more counts support this clonotype. V and J are TRBV16 and TRBJ1-2; the match to TRBD1 covers 8 bases. In germline, CDR1 is KGHSY, CDR2 FQNENV. The J segment lost 4 bases and the V segment lost 0 bases, leaving 7 bases of the junction unmatched. This CDR3 has 16 amino acids. CDR3 nucleotide sequence: TGTGCCAGCAGCCAATCAATAGGACAGGGAGCCTATGGCTACACCTTC. It is translated as CASSQSIGQGAYGYTF.

This clonotype has more than one count but fewer than ten. The V call is TRBV7-9, the J call TRBJ2-7; perhaps TRBD2 as D (5 bases). The CDR3 covers 14 residues. V was pared by 3 bases and J by 2 bases, with 11 bases between. Germline V lookup: CDR1 SEHNR, CDR2 FQNEAQ (reference sequence). CDR3 sequence reads: CASSLILAPYEQYF. In DNA form, the CDR3 reads TGTGCCAGCAGCTTGATATTAGCGCCCTACGAGCAGTACTTC.

This clonotype was seen only a few times. The chain employs TRBV29-1 and TRBJ2-7; weak D call: TRBD2 (5 bases). Germline V CDR1 and CDR2: SQVTM, ANQGSEA. This CDR3 has 12 residues. The CDR3 sequence is CSTRGRGYEQYF. The CDR3 nucleotides read TGCAGTACACGGGGTCGGGGCTACGAGCAGTACTTC.

This clonotype was observed many times. Germline and junction disagree at one end, which may indicate a read error. This chain's CDR3 is CASSQALAGGTDTQYF. DNA for the CDR3: TGTGCCAGCAGCCAGGCACTAGCGGGAGGCACAGATACGCAGTATTTT. The chain links TRBV4-1 to TRBJ2-3, with 11 bases that match TRBD2. The CDR3 extends over 16 amino acids. Germline V lookup: CDR1 MGHRA, CDR2 YSYEKL.

This rearrangement joins TRBV7-2 to TRBJ2-7, with TRBD1 matching over 7 bases. Germline CDR1 SGHTA, CDR2 FQGNSA. V dropped 5 bases and J dropped 0; count of bases not matched to a gene: 10. This CDR3 is built from 16 residues. The CDR3 DNA follows: TGTGCCAGCAGCAAAACAGGGGTCCCTTCCTCCTACGAGCAGTACTTC. It yields the protein CASSKTGVPSSYEQYF.

The CDR3 spells CASSVRDRPPPWETQYF. CDR3 DNA: TGTGCCAGCAGCGTCCGGGACAGGCCCCCTCCATGGGAGACCCAGTACTTC. The J gene is TRBJ2-5, the V gene TRBV11-2, with 8 bases that match TRBD1. CDR3 length equals 17 residues. The V gene's germline CDR1 is SGHAT and CDR2 FQNNGV. Unmatched junction bases numbered 16, after V lost 5 bases and J lost 5 bases.

J is TRBJ2-7 and V is TRBV20-1, with a tentative D call TRBD1 (5 bases). The CDR3 extends over 13 amino acids. Trimming took 0 bases from V and 2 from J, leaving 8 bases between them. The germline V gene has CDR1 DFQATT and CDR2 SNEGSKA (reference sequence). As DNA, the CDR3 is TGCAGTGCTAGAGATGGACAAACCTACGAGCAGTACTTC. This gives the protein CSARDGQTYEQYF.

This clonotype was recorded a few times. V gene TRBV10-3 combines with J gene TRBJ2-3; the match to TRBD2 covers 14 bases. This CDR3 comprises 17 residues. CDR1 ENHRY and CDR2 SYGVKD come from the germline V gene. V shed 2 bases, J shed 4 bases, and the junction held 5 bases outside the gene matches. CDR3: CAISEPLTSGRADTQYF. CDR3 sequence (DNA): TGTGCCATCAGTGAGCCCCTGACTAGCGGGAGGGCAGATACGCAGTATTTT.

The chain has TRBV9 and TRBJ1-2; 7 positions match TRBD1. CDR3 size: 17 residues. Germline CDR1 reads SGDLS; CDR2 reads YYNGEE. J gave up 4 bases and V 2 bases, and 14 bases lay outside the gene matches. This CDR3 is CASSVDATGTVIYGYTF. CDR3 DNA: TGTGCCAGCAGCGTTGACGCTACCGGGACAGTAATCTATGGCTACACCTTC.

This clonotype has only a few counts. The V gene is TRBV20-1, the J gene TRBJ2-7, with a tentative D call TRBD2 (5 bases). The V and J ends lost 5 bases and 2 bases respectively, with 19 bases between them. The CDR3 loop spans 15 amino acids. Per the germline V gene, CDR1 is DFQATT and CDR2 is SNEGSKA (reference sequence). The CDR3 region has the DNA TGCAGTGCTCGAACCCAGACGGGATTAACCTACGAGCAGTACTTC. Residues: CSARTQTGLTYEQYF.

This chain connects TRBV20-1 to TRBJ2-7; 10 nucleotides line up with TRBD2. The V gene's germline CDR1 is DFQATT and CDR2 SNEGSKA (reference sequence). Trimming removed 4 bases from V and 6 bases from J; junction bases left unmatched: 12. This CDR3 has 15 residues. This chain's CDR3 is CSATSPTSGSREQYF. CDR3 nucleotide sequence: TGCAGTGCTACCTCACCGACTAGCGGGTCCCGCGAGCAGTACTTC.

V is TRBV28 and J is TRBJ1-1; tentative D call: TRBD1 (6 bases). This CDR3 is built from 15 residues. Germline CDR1 MDHEN, CDR2 SYDVKM. The V end was cut by 3 bases, the J end by 1 base, with 12 bases between. CDR3 in DNA: TGTGCCAGCAGTTTGGGCCTGGGACAGAACACTGAAGCTTTCTTT. This translates into CASSLGLGQNTEAFF.

The chain combines TRBV9 with TRBJ2-7; 12 nucleotides agree with TRBD2. Judging by the DNA end, TRBJ2-5 fits better; the J call may be wrong. Germline loops: CDR1 SGDLS, CDR2 YYNGEE. The length of the CDR3 is 16 residues. CDR3 loop: CASSYPSGRAEETQYF. CDR3 DNA: TGTGCCAGCAGCTATCCTAGCGGGAGGGCGGAGGAGACCCAGTACTTC.

This chain's CDR3 is CASSQSAGFEETQYF. CDR3 nucleotides: TGCGCCAGCAGCCAAAGCGCAGGGTTTGAAGAGACCCAGTACTTC. The V and J genes are TRBV4-3 and TRBJ2-7, with D tentatively TRBD1 (5 bases). The DNA end is a closer match to TRBJ2-5, so the J assignment may be wrong. There are 15 residues in the CDR3. Germline V lookup: CDR1 LGHNA, CDR2 YSLEER.

This clonotype was observed a few times. The CDR3 nucleotides are TGTGCCATCAGGTCGGGCGTGAGCACAGATACGCAGTATTTT. It translates to CAIRSGVSTDTQYF. V and J are TRBV10-3 and TRBJ2-3; D uncertain. The length of the CDR3 is 14 residues. V was cut by 6 bases and J by 0 bases, with 10 bases left in between. Germline CDR1 ENHRY, CDR2 SYGVKD.

Comments on this clonotype: This may stem from a read error, because a much larger clone lies one nucleotide away. The chain links TRBV28 to TRBJ2-7; D gene uncertain. This CDR3 is 11 amino acids long. Germline V gene lookup returns CDR1 MDHEN and CDR2 SYDVKM. The germline V and J ends were trimmed by 4 bases and 7 bases, with 8 bases remaining between them. The CDR3 DNA reads as TGTGCCAGCAGTTCCCCGGAGGAGCAGTACTTC. Translating gives CASSSPEEQYF.

This clonotype was seen a handful of times. CDR3 protein: CASSDSGLENYNEQFF. The CDR3 bases are TGTGCCAGCAGTGACTCGGGACTAGAGAACTACAATGAGCAGTTCTTC. The chain recombines TRBV25-1 with TRBJ2-1, with 8 nucleotides matching TRBD2. The CDR3 runs 16 residues. CDR1 and CDR2 from the germline V gene are MGHDK and SYGVNS. Losses at the gene ends were 3 bases for V and 3 bases for J; bases not matched to a gene: 7.